This paragraph reports one T cell receptor beta chain. Its target is not known. The record originates from a study of shared clonotypes between healthy human individuals. Clones were read by immunoSEQ multiplex PCR, and TCRdb kept only the in-frame ones, dropping some. The sample records approximately 650,000 clones, around 95% being singletons. Study-wide findings and caveats: Relative to their counterparts shared across all four donors, non-shared clonotypes exhibited diminished generation probabilities.

Naive CD8 isolation took CD45RO-negative cells positively selected for CCR7 and excluded terminally differentiated effector memory CD45RA+ cells. The study enrolled healthy HIV-negative adults without recent acute infections or vaccinations as donors. Sequencing was carried out using naive CD8+ T cells sorted from blood. This receptor was identified in a woman aged 25 to 39 in good health.

CDR3 region: CASSPPGGKQPQHF. Written as DNA, the CDR3 is TGTGCCAGCAGTCCGCCGGGGGGGAAACAGCCCCAGCATTTT. The chain is built from TRBV2 and TRBJ1-5; tentative D call: TRBD1 (5 bases). The CDR3 is made up of 14 amino acids. V was cut by 5 bases and J by 7 bases, with 15 bases left in between. From germline, CDR1 is SNHLY and CDR2 FYNNEI. Based on the CDR3 plus reference TRBV2 and TRBJ1-5, the full variable domain is EPEVTQTPSHQVTQMGQEVILRCVPISNHLYFYWYRQILGQKVEFLVSFYNNEISEKSEIFDDQFSVERPDGSNFTLKIRSTKLEDSAMYFCASSPPGGKQPQHFGDGTRLSIL.